The clone carrying this TCR beta chain is a singleton in its sample. Produced via immunoSEQ multiplex PCR; TCRdb's table is partial and in-frame only. The sample has 150,000 or so clones, over 90% seen once. This entry belongs to a study of control samples from healthy donors and cancer patients. The J segment lost 3 bases and the V segment lost 3 bases, leaving 10 bases of the junction unmatched. In germline, CDR1 is MNHNS, CDR2 SASEGT. The CDR3 covers 16 residues. The clonotype originates from a man aged 60-69 years with colorectal cancer. The V and J genes are TRBV6-1 and TRBJ1-2; 7 bases agree with TRBD1. The sample taken for sequencing was PBMCs. The CDR3 bases are TGTGCCAGCAGTGAGAGGGGGGGGACAGATTACTATGGCTACACCTTC. It encodes CASSERGGTDYYGYTF.